These 24 T cell receptor beta chains originate from one sample sequenced in a study of blood T cells in healthy people across ages. It was with a sample-barcoded 5' primer and a J-beta primer mix that a second PCR of about 6 to 11 cycles was run. TCRdb re-analysed the 5' RACE reads in MiXCR, keeping a single row per CDR3 protein. This sample has approximately 880,000 distinct CDR3 sequences, with around 48% found just once. The sequencing sample was made of blood. These receptor sequences come from a young man in good health.

V is TRBV4-3 and J is TRBJ2-2; either TRBD1 or TRBD2 may fit D (6 bases each). The CDR3 spans 15 residues. CDR1 is LGHNA, CDR2 YSLEER, per germline. Trimming took off 1 base at V and 5 bases at J, with 11 bases between the two ends. CDR3: CASSQGRGATGELFF. The CDR3 DNA sequence: TGCGCCAGCAGCCAAGGAAGGGGGGCGACCGGGGAGCTGTTTTTT.

The chain links TRBV18 to TRBJ2-7, with 12 bases aligning to TRBD2. Germline values: CDR1 KGHSH, CDR2 LQKENI. This CDR3 comprises 17 residues. The trim removed 3 bases at V and 3 bases at J, leaving 9 bases unmatched. For the CDR3, the DNA is TGTGCCAGCTCACCGACCCTAGCGGGGGGGATCTACTACGAGCAGTACTTC. Translated: CASSPTLAGGIYYEQYF.

In its sample, this clonotype was seen a few times. V is TRBV20-1 and J is TRBJ2-4; 7 bases agree with TRBD1. The tail of the sequence fits TRBJ2-7 better, so the J call may be wrong. Looked up from germline, CDR1 is DFQATT and CDR2 is SNEGSKA (reference sequence). The CDR3 is made up of 12 amino acids. This CDR3 reads CSARRGQYEQYF. As DNA, the CDR3 is TGCAGTGCTAGAAGGGGGCAGTACGAGCAGTACTTC.

The chain uses TRBV20-1 and TRBJ2-7, with 9 nucleotides matching TRBD1. The J call is in doubt because the DNA end fits TRBJ2-5 better. Germline V CDR1 and CDR2: DFQATT, SNEGSKA (reference sequence). The CDR3 has 14 residues. In DNA form, the CDR3 reads TGCAGTGCTAGAGATCGGACAGGGGCCCGGACCCAGTACTTC. It encodes CSARDRTGARTQYF.

The genes are TRBV27 and TRBJ2-7; 11 nucleotides line up with TRBD1. Germline CDR1 MNHEY, CDR2 SMNVEV (reference sequence). This CDR3 has 17 residues. V lost 6 bases, J lost 3 bases, and 13 bases stayed unmatched. The CDR3 DNA is TGTGCCAGCAGCCCTTTTAGGGGACAGGGGGGGCTCTACGAGCAGTACTTC. Translation: CASSPFRGQGGLYEQYF.

The V call is TRBV25-1, the J call TRBJ2-5; 9 nucleotides align to TRBD1. The J call may be incorrect, as the DNA end agrees better with TRBJ2-7. CDR1 is MGHDK, CDR2 SYGVNS, per germline. CDR3 length equals 14 residues. The DNA for the CDR3 is TGTGCCAGCTGTTCCCCGGGACAGGGAATCGAGCAGTACTTC. It translates to CASCSPGQGIEQYF.

J is TRBJ2-1 and V is TRBV5-1; possible D gene TRBD2, 5 bases. The V gene's germline CDR1 is SGHRS and CDR2 YFSETQ. This CDR3 spans 16 amino acids. V dropped 4 bases and J dropped 7 bases, with 21 bases sitting between them. The CDR3 loop is CASSLYSSGSGNEQFF. In nucleotides, the CDR3 is TGCGCCAGCAGCCTGTATTCCTCGGGGTCTGGGAATGAGCAGTTCTTC.

In its sample, this clonotype was seen a few times. The chain recombines TRBV9 with TRBJ2-5; D remains unclear. CDR3 length: 16 residues. Trimming removed 1 base at V and 5 bases at J, with 18 bases between. The germline CDR1 and CDR2 sequences are SGDLS and YYNGEE. The CDR3 sequence is CASSVSYAWGMETQYF. CDR3 nucleotides: TGTGCCAGCAGCGTAAGTTACGCTTGGGGAATGGAGACCCAGTACTTC.

This clonotype was recorded a few times. The chain couples TRBV4-1 to TRBJ2-1, with D tentatively TRBD1 (5 bases). Germline CDR1 MGHRA, CDR2 YSYEKL. Trimming took off 0 bases at V and 1 base at J, with 16 bases between the two ends. The CDR3 loop spans 18 amino acids. The CDR3 sequence is CASSQDRAGRSSYNEQFF. CDR3 bases: TGCGCCAGCAGCCAAGATCGGGCAGGGCGGTCTTCCTACAATGAGCAGTTCTTC.

The V gene is TRBV6-4, the J gene TRBJ2-7, with 7 bases fitting TRBD1. Per germline, CDR1 MRHNA and CDR2 SNTAGT. Trimming at V came to 3 bases and at J to 5 bases, leaving 7 bases not matched to a gene. The CDR3 has 14 amino acids. The CDR3 coding sequence is TGTGCCAGCAGTGAAGACAGGGATAGCGACGAGCAGTACTTC. Translated, it gives CASSEDRDSDEQYF.

This clonotype was counted between two and nine times. The chain uses TRBV12-3 or TRBV12-4 and TRBJ1-2; TRBD1 matches at 9 bases. V lost 4 bases and J lost 6; bases outside the gene matches: 6. The length of the CDR3 is 14 residues. For the CDR3, the DNA is TGTGCCAGCAGTTACGGACAGGGGATTCATGGCTACACCTTC. It codes for CASSYGQGIHGYTF.

The CDR3, as DNA: TGTGCCAGCAGTTACAGCGGCGGGGGGCTTCAAGAGACCCAGTACTTC. Translation: CASSYSGGGLQETQYF. The chain carries TRBV6-6 and TRBJ2-5; 8 bases match TRBD2. V shed 2 bases, J shed 2 bases, and the junction held 7 bases outside the gene matches. Germline loops: CDR1 MNHNY, CDR2 SVGAGI (reference sequence). The CDR3 runs 16 residues.

This clonotype occurred a few times. J is TRBJ2-5 and V is TRBV3-1; perhaps TRBD2 as D (6 bases). With 1 base removed from V and 3 bases from J, the gap between germline ends came to 15 bases. Germline CDR1 LGHDT, CDR2 YNNKEL (reference sequence). The CDR3 loop spans 16 amino acids. The CDR3 DNA reads as TGTGCCAGCAGCCAAGCAGGGATAGCGGCAAAAGAGACCCAGTACTTC. Translating gives CASSQAGIAAKETQYF.

The chain carries TRBV29-1 and TRBJ2-4; D not certain. The DNA end lines up better with TRBJ2-7; the J call may be wrong. The CDR3 loop spans 13 amino acids. Germline values: CDR1 SQVTM, CDR2 ANQGSEA. CDR3 in DNA: TGCAGCGTTGTTTCGGTAGTTCCCTACGAGCAGTACTTC. Its translation is CSVVSVVPYEQYF.

The gene calls are TRBV5-1 and TRBJ1-6; D uncertain. V was pared by 4 bases and J by 8 bases, with 13 bases between. Germline V CDR1 and CDR2: SGHRS, YFSETQ. This CDR3 contains 14 residues. The DNA for the CDR3 is TGCGCCAGCAGCATCGGACTGGGTGATTCACCCCTCCACTTT. This encodes CASSIGLGDSPLHF.

This clonotype was seen only a few times. V is TRBV7-8 and J is TRBJ2-7; D may be TRBD1 (6 bases). Deletions cut 1 base from V and 5 bases from J, with 12 bases between. CDR1 and CDR2 from the germline V gene are SGHVS and FQNEAQ. CDR3 length: 14 residues. This CDR3 is CASSLVRGWNEQYF. CDR3 coding DNA: TGTGCCAGCAGCTTAGTCAGGGGCTGGAACGAGCAGTACTTC.

In this sample, this clonotype turned up a few times. The V and J genes are TRBV4-1 and TRBJ2-4; 12 nucleotides align to TRBD2. The J call could be wrong; TRBJ2-7 is a better fit for the DNA end. CDR1 and CDR2 (germline): MGHRA, YSYEKL. The CDR3 spans 15 residues. The CDR3 DNA reads as TGCGCCAGCAGCCGCACTAGCGGGGGGCCATACGAGCAGTACTTC. This encodes CASSRTSGGPYEQYF.

The chain combines TRBV29-1 with TRBJ2-7; the match to TRBD1 covers 11 bases. The J segment lost 7 bases and the V segment lost 5 bases, leaving 10 bases of the junction unmatched. Germline CDR1 is SQVTM and CDR2 is ANQGSEA. The CDR3 totals 14 residues. CDR3 region: CSVRPGTGGDEQYF. The DNA for the CDR3 is TGCAGCGTTCGCCCCGGGACAGGGGGGGATGAGCAGTACTTC.

The V and J genes are TRBV5-4 and TRBJ2-5, with 11 bases aligning to TRBD2. This CDR3 is 15 amino acids long. After removal of 4 bases from V and 11 bases from J, the junction contained 13 bases not matched to a gene. The V gene's germline CDR1 is SGHNT and CDR2 YYREEE (reference sequence). The DNA of the CDR3 is TGTGCCAGCAGCCCCGGGACTAGCGGCTCCAATGAACAGTACTTC. Its protein product is CASSPGTSGSNEQYF.

About this clonotype itself: Relative to the germline gene, one junction end is altered; a read error may explain this. The chain carries TRBV5-1 and TRBJ2-5; D gene unclear. The J call is doubtful: the DNA matches TRBJ2-7 better. Per the germline V gene, CDR1 is SGHRS and CDR2 is YFSETQ. The CDR3 is 11 amino acids. DNA of the CDR3: TGCGCCAGCTTATCCTCCTGCGAGCAGTACTTC. As protein: CASLSSCEQYF.

This clonotype was detected ten times or more. This chain connects TRBV29-1 to TRBJ2-1, with a possible D match to TRBD1 (8 bases). With 7 bases removed from V and 5 bases from J, the gap between germline ends came to 15 bases. The length of the CDR3 is 13 residues. Germline V gene data show CDR1 as SQVTM and CDR2 as ANQGSEA. CDR3 in amino acids: CSGGQGGHNEQFF. The CDR3 nucleotides read TGCAGCGGCGGACAGGGAGGGCACAATGAGCAGTTCTTC.

The CDR3: CASSYGPTGEAGELFF. DNA of the CDR3: TGTGCCAGCAGTTACGGGCCTACAGGGGAGGCCGGGGAGCTGTTTTTT. The chain combines TRBV6-2 or TRBV6-3 with TRBJ2-2, with a weak D call TRBD1 (7 bases). V lost 2 bases, J lost 6 bases, and 16 bases lay in between. CDR3 length equals 16 residues. CDR1 is MNHEY, CDR2 SVGEGT, per germline.

This clonotype appeared a single time. This rearrangement joins TRBV2 to TRBJ1-2, with D perhaps matching TRBD1 (6 bases). This CDR3 has 14 amino acids. V lost 7 bases, J lost 1 base, and 13 bases lay in between. Germline V gene data show CDR1 as SNHLY and CDR2 as FYNNEI. Written as DNA, the CDR3 is TGTGCCAGCACGGGATCGGACAGTAACTATGGCTACACCTTC. Translated, it gives CASTGSDSNYGYTF.

The rearrangement joins TRBV11-3 to TRBJ1-5; D gene uncertain. CDR3 length: 13 amino acids. From germline, CDR1 is SGHNT and CDR2 YENEEA. V shed 6 bases and J shed 2 bases, with 8 bases lying between them. The CDR3 is CASSEGRNQPQHF. The DNA of the CDR3 is TGTGCCAGCAGTGAGGGCCGCAATCAGCCCCAGCATTTT.